Below, one TCR beta chain is given with its context. Its target is unknown. The sample originates from a study of T cell responses to AZD1222 COVID-19 vaccine. General observations from the study: Repertoire sampling was restricted to post-peak T cell response timepoints. Clonal diversity was possibly underestimated, and white British individuals and females predominated among donors.

The length of the CDR3 is 15 residues. The junction had 3 bases not matched to a gene; V was cut back by 2 bases and J by 5 bases. CDR1 is LGHDT, CDR2 YNNKEL, per germline (reference sequence). Using immunoSEQ multiplex PCR, the repertoire was profiled, and TCRdb retains in-frame clones only, with some absent. Of tens of thousands of clones detected, 91% appear once; the ten largest clones hold 4% to 6%. The chain uses TRBV3-1 (or the pseudogene TRBV3-2) and TRBJ2-5, with 12 positions matching TRBD2. The sequencing used peripheral blood, collected on day 0 of MenACWY control vaccination. This clonotype was obtained from an adult in good health. The DNA of the CDR3 is TGTGCCAGCAGCCAAATGCTAGCGGGAGGGGAGACCCAGTACTTC. This sequence encodes CASSQMLAGGETQYF.